The T cell receptor (beta chain) described here comes from a study of T cell responses to AZD1222 COVID-19 vaccine. Concerning this clone: What it recognizes is unknown.

Data came from immunoSEQ multiplex PCR; TCRdb stores just in-frame clones and leaves some out. Of under 200,000 clones listed, around 90% are singletons. Germline CDR1 is ENHRY and CDR2 is SYGVKD. This CDR3 is built from 14 residues. V was clipped by 8 bases and J by 3 bases; unmatched bases: 9. Whole-study results and caveats: Vaccine-associated CD4 TCRs spanned spike, dominant at 160-218 and 743-854.

This chain uses TRBV10-3 with TRBJ1-1; 7 bases align to TRBD1. The clonotype originates from an adult who received the MenACWY meningococcal vaccine as a control. The material was peripheral blood, obtained 28 days after the second dose of the MenACWY control vaccine. CDR3 coding DNA: TGTGCCATCGGCTATCAGGGGGGAGACACTGAAGCTTTCTTT. Amino acid sequence: CAIGYQGGDTEAFF.